This T cell receptor beta chain stems from a study of CD8+CD57+ T cells in acquired aplastic anemia. Across the whole study: Mean yield of DNA from sorted CD4+ and CD8+ cells was roughly 3.4 ug.

Whoever was chosen for sequencing had shown CD8+CD57+ cell expansion by flow cytometry. This clonotype is a singleton in its sample. Genomic DNA templated the TCR beta VDJ and CDR3 profiling. TCRdb re-analysed the reads in MiXCR, keeping a single row per CDR3 protein. The sample consists of nearly 60,000 distinct CDR3 sequences, around 50% of them appearing once. This CDR3 region has 13 residues. In germline, CDR1 is WSHSY, CDR2 SAAADI. V lost 1 base and J 3 bases, leaving 4 bases between the germline ends. The V gene is TRBV10-2, the J gene TRBJ1-5; the D is unclear. This receptor was identified in a human donor with aplastic anemia. The sequencing sample was made of sorted CD4+, CD8+, or CD8+CD57+ T cells (not recorded which) from PBMCs. CDR3 loop: CASSEWYNQPQHF. The CDR3 nucleotides are TGCGCCAGCAGTGAGTGGTACAATCAGCCCCAGCATTTT.